The T cell receptor (beta chain) under discussion was sequenced for a study of OX40 agonist ivuxolimab in advanced cancers. Study at large: Allowance was made for prior anti-PD-1, anti-PD-L1 or anti-CTLA-4 therapy, and roughly 40% had some.

Profiled with immunoSEQ multiplex PCR; TCRdb holds only in-frame clones, not every one. The sample consists of fewer than 120,000 clones, about 92% of them appearing once. Comments on this clone: A clone one base away is much larger, so this may be a read error.

Germline V CDR1 and CDR2: SGHVS, FNYEAQ. The ends were cut back, 7 bases at V and 8 bases at J, with 12 bases in the middle. This CDR3 has 13 amino acids. This rearrangement joins TRBV7-6 to TRBJ1-6; D is unresolved. The origin of this receptor is an adult with an advanced solid tumor such as melanoma, head and neck, liver or kidney cancer. This sample comprised CD4+ or CD8+ T cells sorted from blood, obtained in a trial of the OX40 agonist ivuxolimab. The CDR3 reads CASNPTPDSPLHF. The CDR3 DNA is TGTGCCAGCAACCCAACTCCGGATTCACCCCTCCACTTT.